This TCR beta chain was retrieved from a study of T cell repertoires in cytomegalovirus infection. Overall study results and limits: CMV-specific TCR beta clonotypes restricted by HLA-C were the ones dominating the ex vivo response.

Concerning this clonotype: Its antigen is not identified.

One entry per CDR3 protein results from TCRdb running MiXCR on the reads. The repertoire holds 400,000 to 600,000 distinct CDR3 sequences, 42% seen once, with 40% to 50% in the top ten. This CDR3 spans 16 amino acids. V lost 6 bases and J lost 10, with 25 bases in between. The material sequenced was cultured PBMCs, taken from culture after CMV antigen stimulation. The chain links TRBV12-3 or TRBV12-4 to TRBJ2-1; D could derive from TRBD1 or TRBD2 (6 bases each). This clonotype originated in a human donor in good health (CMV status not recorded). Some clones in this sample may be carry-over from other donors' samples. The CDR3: CASSRGLNRGLLEQFF. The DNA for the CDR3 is TGTGCCAGCAGCCGCGGTCTTAACCGGGGGCTGTTAGAGCAGTTCTTC.